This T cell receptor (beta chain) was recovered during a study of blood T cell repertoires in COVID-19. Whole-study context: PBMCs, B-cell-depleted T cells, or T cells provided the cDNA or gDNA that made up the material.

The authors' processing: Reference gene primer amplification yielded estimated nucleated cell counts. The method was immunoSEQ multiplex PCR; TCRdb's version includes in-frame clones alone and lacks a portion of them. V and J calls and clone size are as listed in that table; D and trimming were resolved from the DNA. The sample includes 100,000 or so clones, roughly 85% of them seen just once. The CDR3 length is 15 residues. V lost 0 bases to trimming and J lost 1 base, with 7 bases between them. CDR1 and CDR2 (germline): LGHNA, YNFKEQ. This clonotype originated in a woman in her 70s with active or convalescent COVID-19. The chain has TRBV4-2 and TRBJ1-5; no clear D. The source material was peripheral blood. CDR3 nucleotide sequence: TGTGCCAGCAGCCAAGATAACAGAAGCAATCAGCCCCAGCATTTT. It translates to CASSQDNRSNQPQHF.